This TCR beta chain was identified during a study of blood T cell repertoires in COVID-19. The overall study: The United States, Italy and Spain provided the acute and convalescent COVID-19 samples. PBMCs, B-cell-depleted T cells, or T cells were the source of the cDNA or gDNA that made up the material.

This clone showed up just once. In the original analysis: Amplified reference gene primers provided the basis for estimating nucleated cell counts. TCRdb keeps only in-frame clones here, not all; method: immunoSEQ multiplex PCR. V and J calls and clone size come straight from that table; D and trimming were deduced from the DNA. This table holds 180,000 or so clones, 70% to 85% found once. J lost 6 bases, V lost 6 bases, and 4 bases had no gene match. From germline, CDR1 is SNHLY and CDR2 FYNNEI. The CDR3 is made up of 13 amino acids. Sequencing was carried out using peripheral blood. V gene TRBV2 combines with J gene TRBJ1-4; TRBD1 agrees at 7 bases. The source is a man aged 45-60 years who had recovered from COVID-19. CDR3 DNA: TGTGCCAGCAGCCCCGGGACAGATGAAAAACTGTTTTTT. Translation: CASSPGTDEKLFF.